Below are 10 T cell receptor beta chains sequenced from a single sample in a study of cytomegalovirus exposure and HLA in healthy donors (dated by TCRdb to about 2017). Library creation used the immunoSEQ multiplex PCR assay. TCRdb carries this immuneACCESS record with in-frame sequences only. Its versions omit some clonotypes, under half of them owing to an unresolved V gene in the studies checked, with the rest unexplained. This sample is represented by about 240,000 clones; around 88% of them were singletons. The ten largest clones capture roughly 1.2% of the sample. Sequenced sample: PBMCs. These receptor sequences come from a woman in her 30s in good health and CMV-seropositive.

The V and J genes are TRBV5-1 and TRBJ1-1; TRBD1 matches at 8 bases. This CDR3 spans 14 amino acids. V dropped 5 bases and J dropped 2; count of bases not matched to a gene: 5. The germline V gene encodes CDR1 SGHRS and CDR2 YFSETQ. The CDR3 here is CASRGQGFNTEAFF. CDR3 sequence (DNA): TGCGCCAGCAGAGGACAGGGTTTCAACACTGAAGCTTTCTTT.

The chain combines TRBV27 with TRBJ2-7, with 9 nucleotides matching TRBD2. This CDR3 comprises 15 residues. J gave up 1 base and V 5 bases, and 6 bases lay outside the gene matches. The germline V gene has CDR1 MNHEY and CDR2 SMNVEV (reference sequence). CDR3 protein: CASSAISGRSYEQYF. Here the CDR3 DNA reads TGTGCCAGCAGTGCGATTAGCGGGAGATCCTACGAGCAGTACTTC.

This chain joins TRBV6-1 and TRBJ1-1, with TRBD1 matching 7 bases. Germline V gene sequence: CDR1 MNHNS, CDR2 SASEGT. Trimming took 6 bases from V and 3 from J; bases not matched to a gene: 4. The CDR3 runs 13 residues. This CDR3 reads CASRLTGDTEAFF. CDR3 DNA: TGTGCCAGCAGATTAACAGGGGACACTGAAGCTTTCTTT.

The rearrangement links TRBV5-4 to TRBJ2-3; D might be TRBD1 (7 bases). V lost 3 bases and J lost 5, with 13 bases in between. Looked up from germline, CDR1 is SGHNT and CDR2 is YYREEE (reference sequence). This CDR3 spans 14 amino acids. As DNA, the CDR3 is TGTGCCAGCAGCTCAAGACAGGGAGGAGATACGCAGTATTTT. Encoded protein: CASSSRQGGDTQYF.

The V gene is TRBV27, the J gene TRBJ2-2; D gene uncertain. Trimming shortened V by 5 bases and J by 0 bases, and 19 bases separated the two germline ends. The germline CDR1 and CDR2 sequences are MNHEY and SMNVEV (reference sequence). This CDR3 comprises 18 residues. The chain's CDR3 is CASSPLPGRVANTGELFF. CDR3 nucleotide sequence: TGTGCCAGCAGTCCCCTACCCGGTCGAGTCGCGAACACCGGGGAGCTGTTTTTT.

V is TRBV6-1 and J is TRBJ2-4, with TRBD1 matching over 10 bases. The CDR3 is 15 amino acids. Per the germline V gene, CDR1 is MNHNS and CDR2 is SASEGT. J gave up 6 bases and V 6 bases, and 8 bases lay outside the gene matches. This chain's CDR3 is CASRLLRDRGNIQYF. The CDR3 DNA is TGTGCCAGCAGGTTGCTCCGGGACAGGGGAAACATTCAGTACTTC.

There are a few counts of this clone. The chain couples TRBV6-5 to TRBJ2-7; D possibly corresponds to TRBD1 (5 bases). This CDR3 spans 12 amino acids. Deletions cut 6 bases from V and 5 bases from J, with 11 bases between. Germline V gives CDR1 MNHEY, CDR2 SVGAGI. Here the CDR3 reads CASSRTGHEQYF. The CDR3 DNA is TGTGCCAGCAGCCGAACAGGCCACGAGCAGTACTTC.

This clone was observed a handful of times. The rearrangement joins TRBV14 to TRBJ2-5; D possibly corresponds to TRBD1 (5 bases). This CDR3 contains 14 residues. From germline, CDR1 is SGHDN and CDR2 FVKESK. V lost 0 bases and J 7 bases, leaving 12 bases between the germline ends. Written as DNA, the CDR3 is TGTGCCAGCAGCCAAGATCAGGGATTTGGGACCCAGTACTTC. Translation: CASSQDQGFGTQYF.

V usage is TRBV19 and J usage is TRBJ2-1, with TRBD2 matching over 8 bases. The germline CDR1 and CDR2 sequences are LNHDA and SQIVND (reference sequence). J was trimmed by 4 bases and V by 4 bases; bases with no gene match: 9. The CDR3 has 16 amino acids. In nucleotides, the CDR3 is TGTGCCAGTAGTAGCCTAGCGGGCGGGATATACAATGAGCAGTTCTTC. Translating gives CASSSLAGGIYNEQFF.

The CDR3 sequence: CASSGQGDGKLFF. The CDR3 bases are TGTGCCAGCAGCGGACAGGGAGACGGAAAACTGTTTTTT. The chain couples TRBV6-1 to TRBJ1-4, with TRBD1 matching over 8 bases. V gave up 6 bases and J gave up 10 bases; unmatched junction bases: 7. Germline V gene sequence: CDR1 MNHNS, CDR2 SASEGT. This CDR3 is built from 13 residues.